What follows are 29 T cell receptor beta chains derived from one specimen sequenced in a study of metastatic and nonmetastatic thyroid tumors. TCRdb called clones again from the PCR reads with MiXCR. This sample carries 85,000 to 100,000 clones, 12% of them seen once, and the ten largest clones take about 10%. All patients were untreated before thyroid surgery. Specimen: blood. The receptors shown here come from a female donor with papillary thyroid cancer or a benign thyroid nodule (not recorded which). Some clones in this sample may be carry-over from other donors' samples.

This clone was seen ten or more times. The CDR3 sequence is CSARTGPEAFF. The DNA for the CDR3 is TGCAGTGCTAGAACAGGGCCCGAAGCTTTCTTT. V and J are TRBV20-1 and TRBJ1-1; weak D call: TRBD1 (6 bases). Looked up from germline, CDR1 is DFQATT and CDR2 is SNEGSKA (reference sequence). The V gene lost 2 bases and the J gene lost 8 bases, with 9 bases spanning the gap. This CDR3 is built from 11 residues.

This clone was recorded at least ten times. This chain joins TRBV6-4 and TRBJ2-7; 9 bases line up with TRBD2. Per the germline V gene, CDR1 is MRHNA and CDR2 is SNTAGT. This CDR3 contains 13 residues. Trimming took 3 bases from V and 3 from J; bases not matched to a gene: 0. Here the CDR3 reads CASSELAGYEQYF. CDR3 DNA: TGTGCCAGCAGTGAACTAGCGGGCTACGAGCAGTACTTC.

This clone showed up many times. The chain is built from TRBV20-1 and TRBJ2-2; 7 bases fit TRBD1. Per the germline V gene, CDR1 is DFQATT and CDR2 is SNEGSKA (reference sequence). The CDR3 loop spans 15 amino acids. Trimming removed 5 bases from V and 1 base from J; junction bases left unmatched: 7. The CDR3 DNA reads as TGCAGTGCTCGACAGGGTAGTTTGAACACCGGGGAGCTGTTTTTT. Amino acids: CSARQGSLNTGELFF.

The V and J genes are TRBV19 and TRBJ1-1, with D possibly being TRBD1 (6 bases). The length of the CDR3 is 17 residues. Trimming left V 1 base short and J 0 bases short, with 15 bases between. Per germline, CDR1 LNHDA and CDR2 SQIVND (reference sequence). CDR3: CASSIVYGGAVNTEAFF. The CDR3 DNA is TGTGCCAGTAGTATAGTTTATGGGGGCGCCGTGAACACTGAAGCTTTCTTT.

This clone was counted at least ten times. V gene TRBV18 combines with J gene TRBJ1-3, with TRBD1 as a possible D gene (6 bases). The V and J ends lost 3 bases and 2 bases respectively, with 8 bases between them. In germline, CDR1 is KGHSH, CDR2 LQKENI. The CDR3 runs 14 residues. CDR3 sequence reads: CASSPTGAGNTIYF. DNA for the CDR3: TGTGCCAGCTCACCGACAGGAGCTGGAAACACCATATATTTT.

This clone was seen at least ten times. This rearrangement joins TRBV27 to TRBJ2-5; 10 nucleotides line up with TRBD1. The J segment lost 5 bases and the V segment lost 2 bases, leaving 5 bases of the junction unmatched. The CDR3 totals 15 residues. The V gene's germline CDR1 is MNHEY and CDR2 SMNVEV (reference sequence). CDR3 region: CASSLRTGGWETQYF. CDR3 bases: TGTGCCAGCAGTTTACGGACAGGGGGTTGGGAGACCCAGTACTTC.

The rearrangement joins TRBV27 to TRBJ2-3, with a possible D match to TRBD2 (6 bases). Trimming left V 4 bases short and J 5 bases short, with 28 bases between. This CDR3 has 19 residues. CDR1 and CDR2 from the germline V gene are MNHEY and SMNVEV (reference sequence). The DNA of the CDR3 is TGTGCCAGCAGTTATCGGGTTAGCGGAAACCACCAATTAAAAGATACGCAGTATTTT. Its translation is CASSYRVSGNHQLKDTQYF.

This sequence joins TRBV29-1 and TRBJ1-5; D not resolved. V was shortened by 3 bases and J by 6 bases, with 9 bases between the two germline ends. This CDR3 is 12 amino acids long. CDR1 is SQVTM and CDR2 is ANQGSEA in the germline V gene. The CDR3 sequence: CSVEYPSQPQHF. In DNA, the CDR3 is TGCAGCGTTGAGTACCCGAGTCAGCCCCAGCATTTT.

The table lists this clone with many counts. V is TRBV19 and J is TRBJ2-5, with unresolved D. The CDR3 sequence is 15 residues long. Germline CDR1 reads LNHDA; CDR2 reads SQIVND (reference sequence). The V end lost 7 bases, the J end lost 2 bases, and 17 bases lay between the germline ends. This chain's CDR3 is CASKPADQQQETQYF. The CDR3 coding sequence is TGTGCCAGTAAGCCCGCGGACCAACAGCAAGAGACCCAGTACTTC. The entire variable domain, with the rest obtained from reference TRBV19 and TRBJ2-5, is as follows: DGGITQSPKYLFRKEGQNVTLSCEQNLNHDAMYWYRQDPGQGLRLIYYSQIVNDFQKGDIAEGYSVSREKKESFPLTVTSAQKNPTAFYLCASKPADQQQETQYFGPGTRLLVL.

Notes on this clone: A much larger clone differs from this one at a single base, so this may be a read error. V usage is TRBV7-6 and J usage is TRBJ2-7, with TRBD2 as a possible D gene (5 bases). The germline V gene has CDR1 SGHVS and CDR2 FNYEAQ. The CDR3 has 15 amino acids. In DNA, the CDR3 is TGTGCCGGCAGCTTAGAGGGTCGAGGGCCCTACGAGCAGTACTTC. Its protein is CAGSLEGRGPYEQYF.

Ten or more counts support this clone. The chain employs TRBV3-1 and TRBJ2-7, with D perhaps matching TRBD1 or TRBD2 (5 bases each). CDR1 and CDR2 from the germline V gene are LGHDT and YNNKEL (reference sequence). CDR3 length equals 14 residues. The germline V and J ends were trimmed by 0 bases and 4 bases, with 10 bases remaining between them. The CDR3 reads CASSQDGGRYEQYF. The CDR3 DNA follows: TGTGCCAGCAGCCAAGATGGGGGTAGGTACGAGCAGTACTTC.

In this sample, this clone turned up a few times. A much larger clone lies a single base off, so this may be a read error. The V gene is TRBV13, the J gene TRBJ2-3; 13 bases line up with TRBD2. V dropped 5 bases and J dropped 2; count of bases not matched to a gene: 13. The CDR3 contains 19 residues. Germline lookup yields CDR1 PRHDT and CDR2 FYEKMQ (reference sequence). As DNA, the CDR3 is TGTGCCAGCAGCCACTTTGGACTAGCGGGAGAAAAAGACACAGATACGCAGTATTTT. Residues: CASSHFGLAGEKDTDTQYF.

As for this clone: A much larger clone is a single base away; this may be a read error. Different DNA sequences within this sample yield the same CDR3. V gene TRBV4-2 combines with J gene TRBJ1-5; TRBD1 might be the D (6 bases). The V gene's germline CDR1 is LGHNA and CDR2 YNFKEQ. CDR3 length equals 16 residues. The DNA for the CDR3 is TGTGCCAGCAGCCAAGGTGAGGGGGGATTTGATCAGCCTCAGCATTTT. Amino acids: CASSQGEGGFDQPQHF.

This clone was recorded at least ten times. V gene TRBV24-1 combines with J gene TRBJ1-6; 8 positions agree with TRBD1. The CDR3 is 15 residues long. Trimming at V came to 7 bases and at J to 9 bases, leaving 10 bases not matched to a gene. Germline CDR1 reads KGHDR; CDR2 reads SFDVKD. The CDR3 here is CATRSWGQASSPLHF. CDR3 in DNA: TGTGCCACCAGGTCGTGGGGACAGGCAAGTTCACCCCTCCACTTT.

The rearrangement links TRBV20-1 to TRBJ1-1; tentatively, D is TRBD1 (5 bases). The CDR3 extends over 14 amino acids. With 3 bases removed from V and 5 bases from J, the gap between germline ends came to 16 bases. Germline CDR1 DFQATT, CDR2 SNEGSKA (reference sequence). In nucleotides, the CDR3 is TGCAGTGCTAGCCACGGGGGGACGGGGACTGAAGCTTTCTTT. Its protein product is CSASHGGTGTEAFF.

This clone has a count of ten or more. The gene calls are TRBV6-1 and TRBJ2-1; 7 bases agree with TRBD1. There are 15 residues in the CDR3. After removal of 4 bases from V and 7 bases from J, the junction contained 10 bases not matched to a gene. Germline-derived CDR1 and CDR2 are MNHNS and SASEGT. CDR3 bases: TGTGCCAGCAGTGCAGGGGGATCGACGGTAAATGAGCAGTTCTTC. Translated, it gives CASSAGGSTVNEQFF.

This clone was observed at least ten times. The rearrangement links TRBV9 to TRBJ2-5, with 8 bases matching TRBD2. Germline loops: CDR1 SGDLS, CDR2 YYNGEE. V lost 3 bases to trimming and J lost 1 base; unmatched junction nucleotides: 11. CDR3 length equals 17 residues. As DNA, the CDR3 is TGTGCCAGCAGCGAGCACCCGGGAGGGGCGGTCCAAGAGACCCAGTACTTC. Protein product: CASSEHPGGAVQETQYF.

The table lists this clone with many counts. This rearrangement joins TRBV5-6 to TRBJ1-2, with 10 bases fitting TRBD1. Germline V gene data show CDR1 as SGHDT and CDR2 as YYEEEE. The V segment lost 4 bases and the J segment 3 bases; nucleotides outside the gene matches: 18. The CDR3 covers 19 residues. In DNA, the CDR3 is TGTGCCAGCAGCCCAACCCTAGTACCGGGACAGGGGAGAGACTATGGCTACACCTTC. Translating gives CASSPTLVPGQGRDYGYTF.

This clone was counted ten times or more. This chain joins TRBV19 and TRBJ2-2; weak D call: TRBD2 (5 bases). The germline V and J ends were trimmed by 7 bases and 5 bases, with 17 bases remaining between them. The CDR3 extends over 15 amino acids. The germline V gene has CDR1 LNHDA and CDR2 SQIVND (reference sequence). In DNA form, the CDR3 reads TGTGCCAGTACCACTATTGGGAGTGAAACCGGGGAGCTGTTTTTT. This encodes CASTTIGSETGELFF.

This clone came up many times. The identical CDR3 is also encoded by other nucleotide sequences in the sample. In DNA, the CDR3 is TGTGCCAGCAGTTCCACGCGCTCCGGGCCCCAAGGGGTCGTCAATGAGCAGTTCTTC. Protein sequence: CASSSTRSGPQGVVNEQFF. J is TRBJ2-1 and V is TRBV27; a weak D match, TRBD1 (5 bases). The germline CDR1 and CDR2 sequences are MNHEY and SMNVEV (reference sequence). Trimming pared 4 bases from V and 6 bases from J, leaving 28 bases between. This CDR3 spans 19 amino acids.

Many counts were recorded for this clone. Since a much larger clone is just one base distant, this may be a read error. Other DNA sequences of this sample code for an identical CDR3. The rearrangement links TRBV30 to TRBJ1-2; 7 nucleotides line up with TRBD1. J was trimmed by 8 bases and V by 8 bases; bases with no gene match: 11. The CDR3 is 12 residues long. Germline lookup yields CDR1 GTSNPN and CDR2 SVGIG (reference sequence). This chain's CDR3 is CALLGQFYGYTF. The CDR3 coding sequence is TGTGCCCTACTGGGACAGTTCTACGGCTACACCTTC.

The rearrangement links TRBV7-3 to TRBJ1-1, with D tentatively TRBD1 (6 bases). CDR1 is SGHTA, CDR2 FQGTGA, per germline. V lost 5 bases, J lost 0 bases, and 31 bases lay in between. The CDR3 spans 21 residues. CDR3 in amino acids: CASSRTPPGSGAGFLNTEAFF. Here the CDR3 DNA reads TGTGCCAGCAGCCGTACACCACCGGGCTCAGGGGCCGGCTTTCTGAACACTGAAGCTTTCTTT.

This clone was counted between two and nine times. V and J are TRBV29-1 and TRBJ2-5; no definite D call. Germline V gene lookup returns CDR1 SQVTM and CDR2 ANQGSEA. The V and J ends lost 5 bases and 4 bases respectively, with 14 bases between them. This CDR3 has 13 amino acids. The DNA of the CDR3 is TGCAGCGTTCGTTTAGGAGTGGGAGAGACCCAGTACTTC. Its translation is CSVRLGVGETQYF.

Remarks on this clone: The identical CDR3 is also encoded by other nucleotide sequences in the sample. J is TRBJ1-2 and V is TRBV12-3 or TRBV12-4; no clear D gene. V shed 5 bases and J shed 1 base, with 11 bases lying between them. This CDR3 contains 14 residues. CDR3 sequence reads: CASSKDLGNYGYTF. CDR3 DNA sequence: TGTGCCAGCAGTAAGGACTTAGGTAACTATGGCTACACCTTC.

This clone has at least ten counts. The CDR3 region is CASSVAISSGNTIYF. The CDR3 DNA follows: TGTGCCAGCAGCGTGGCCATTAGCTCTGGAAACACCATATATTTT. The chain joins TRBV9 to TRBJ1-3; no clear D. V was trimmed by 2 bases and J by 0 bases, leaving 9 bases between them. This CDR3 comprises 15 residues. Germline V gene lookup returns CDR1 SGDLS and CDR2 YYNGEE.

This rearrangement joins TRBV7-8 to TRBJ2-4; 8 bases match TRBD2. Unmatched junction bases numbered 11, after V lost 4 bases and J lost 0 bases. CDR3 size: 18 residues. CDR1 and CDR2 (germline): SGHVS, FQNEAQ. The CDR3 reads CASSSSGSASLAKNIQYF. The CDR3 nucleotides read TGTGCCAGCAGCTCGAGCGGGAGCGCCTCTTTAGCCAAAAACATTCAGTACTTC.

The table lists this clone with many counts. The chain links TRBV6-2 or TRBV6-3 to TRBJ2-1; D might be TRBD1 or TRBD2, each matching 6 bases. Per germline, CDR1 MNHEY and CDR2 SVGEGT. The CDR3 extends over 16 amino acids. Trimming pared 8 bases from V and 12 bases from J, leaving 29 bases between. The CDR3 here is CASSTRGEVTGLLQFF. The CDR3 DNA is TGTGCCAGCTCAACGAGGGGGGAAGTAACAGGGTTGTTGCAGTTCTTC.

With respect to this clone: A much larger clone differs from this one at a single base, so this may be a read error. This chain uses TRBV25-1 with TRBJ2-2; 7 bases align to TRBD1. The CDR3 totals 14 residues. Germline lookup yields CDR1 MGHDK and CDR2 SYGVNS. V shed 5 bases, J shed 4 bases, and the junction held 4 bases outside the gene matches. The CDR3 here is CASSTGASTGELFF. CDR3 sequence (DNA): TGTGCCAGCAGTACAGGGGCGAGCACCGGGGAGCTGTTTTTT.

This clone has ten or more counts. The chain joins TRBV27 to TRBJ1-4, with a tentative D call TRBD1 (5 bases). The ends were cut back, 2 bases at V and 5 bases at J, with 24 bases in the middle. This CDR3 contains 19 residues. Germline CDR1 reads MNHEY; CDR2 reads SMNVEV (reference sequence). The CDR3 protein is CASSLTWFRGSRENEKLFF. In DNA, the CDR3 is TGTGCCAGCAGTTTAACCTGGTTTCGGGGGTCGAGGGAAAATGAAAAACTGTTTTTT.